These 11 T cell receptor beta chains were sequenced from one sample in a study of blood T cell repertoires in COVID-19. TCRdb keeps only in-frame clones here, not all; method: immunoSEQ multiplex PCR. Of roughly 140,000 clones listed, about 84% were seen once; the top ten hold over 5%. Sequencing input: peripheral blood. These TCRs come from a human donor in a cohort sampled during active COVID-19.

This clone has just a few counts. V is TRBV6-2 or TRBV6-3 and J is TRBJ2-5; no definite D call. V shed 2 bases and J shed 2 bases, with 9 bases lying between them. The CDR3 consists of 14 residues. Germline V gives CDR1 MNHEY, CDR2 SVGEGT. The CDR3 DNA follows: TGTGCCAGCAGTTACGGCAGATATCAAGAGACCCAGTACTTC. Protein: CASSYGRYQETQYF.

This chain joins TRBV18 and TRBJ1-2; 7 nucleotides agree with TRBD1. The CDR3 extends over 14 amino acids. V shed 5 bases and J 8 bases; nucleotides not matched to a gene: 11. Germline V gene lookup returns CDR1 KGHSH and CDR2 LQKENI. This CDR3 reads CASSADRTPYGYTF. In DNA, the CDR3 is TGTGCCAGCTCAGCGGACAGGACCCCTTACGGCTACACCTTC. The full variable domain, with the rest looked up from reference TRBV18 and TRBJ1-2, is NAGVMQNPRHLVRRRGQEARLRCSPMKGHSHVYWYRQLPEEGLKFMVYLQKENIIDESGMPKERFSAEFPKEGPSILRIQQVVRGDSAAYFCASSADRTPYGYTFGSGTRLTVV.

The chain has TRBV7-6 and TRBJ1-6, with 7 bases lining up with TRBD1. The CDR3 is 15 residues long. Germline V gene sequence: CDR1 SGHVS, CDR2 FNYEAQ. The junction had 10 bases not matched to a gene; V was cut back by 5 bases and J by 9 bases. Here the CDR3 reads CASSLLTGLSSPLHF. The DNA of the CDR3 is TGTGCCAGCAGCCTCCTGACAGGGTTGAGTTCACCCCTCCACTTT. The whole variable domain, filled in from reference TRBV7-6 and TRBJ1-6, reads GAGVSQSPRYKVTKRGQDVALRCDPISGHVSLYWYRQALGQGPEFLTYFNYEAQQDKSGLPNDRFSAERPEGSISTLTIQRTEQRDSAMYRCASSLLTGLSSPLHFGNGTRLTVT.

This clone was seen only a few times. The J gene is TRBJ2-2, the V gene TRBV4-3; D unresolved. The CDR3 totals 14 residues. Germline values: CDR1 LGHNA, CDR2 YSLEER. V was trimmed by 1 base and J by 5 bases, leaving 8 bases between them. The CDR3 sequence: CASSQVFQTGELFF. The CDR3 nucleotides are TGCGCCAGCAGCCAAGTCTTCCAGACCGGGGAGCTGTTTTTT.

The chain joins TRBV7-8 to TRBJ1-4; 10 nucleotides align to TRBD1. Germline-derived CDR1 and CDR2 are SGHVS and FQNEAQ. V lost 2 bases and J lost 2; bases outside the gene matches: 8. This CDR3 spans 18 amino acids. Here the CDR3 DNA reads TGTGCCAGCAGCTTAAACCAACGGACAGGGGGGACTAATGAAAAACTGTTTTTT. Protein: CASSLNQRTGGTNEKLFF. The full variable domain, rest sourced from reference TRBV7-8 and TRBJ1-4, is GAGVSQSPRYKVAKRGQDVALRCDPISGHVSLFWYQQALGQGPEFLTYFQNEAQLDKSGLPSDRFFAERPEGSVSTLKIQRTQQEDSAVYLCASSLNQRTGGTNEKLFFGSGTQLSVL.

The chain is built from TRBV7-2 and TRBJ1-2, with 8 bases identical to TRBD1. With 5 bases clipped from V and 1 base from J, the junction kept 6 bases outside the gene matches. The CDR3 spans 15 residues. Germline lookup yields CDR1 SGHTA and CDR2 FQGNSA. The CDR3 DNA sequence: TGTGCCAGCAGCCCTCCGGGACAGGTTAACTATGGCTACACCTTC. Translation: CASSPPGQVNYGYTF. Full variable domain (rest looked up from reference TRBV7-2 and TRBJ1-2): GAGVSQSPSNKVTEKGKDVELRCDPISGHTALYWYRQSLGQGLEFLIYFQGNSAPDKSGLPSDRFSAERTGGSVSTLTIQRTQQEDSAVYLCASSPPGQVNYGYTFGSGTRLTVV.

The chain couples TRBV28 to TRBJ1-1; D not resolved. V lost 6 bases and J 7 bases, leaving 9 bases between the germline ends. Germline CDR1 and CDR2: MDHEN and SYDVKM. The CDR3 is 11 residues long. The CDR3 is CASSRFGEAFF. In DNA, the CDR3 is TGTGCCAGCAGCCGCTTCGGTGAAGCTTTCTTT.

The rearrangement joins TRBV3-1 (or the pseudogene TRBV3-2) to TRBJ2-3; D remains unclear. From germline, CDR1 is LGHDT and CDR2 YNNKEL (reference sequence). This CDR3 has 14 residues. Trimming pared 1 base from V and 0 bases from J, leaving 5 bases between. The CDR3 loop reads CASSQVISTDTQYF. CDR3 coding DNA: TGTGCCAGCAGCCAAGTCATCAGCACAGATACGCAGTATTTT.

The chain has TRBV7-2 and TRBJ2-7, with 12 bases matching TRBD2. The CDR3 runs 15 residues. V shed 6 bases, J shed 2 bases, and the junction held 5 bases outside the gene matches. Looked up from germline, CDR1 is SGHTA and CDR2 is FQGNSA. The CDR3 DNA is TGTGCCAGCAGAACAACTAGCGGGGGGCCCTACGAGCAGTACTTC. Translating it yields CASRTTSGGPYEQYF.

The V gene is TRBV24-1, the J gene TRBJ2-3; 10 bases match TRBD1. The trim removed 3 bases at V and 4 bases at J, leaving 6 bases unmatched. CDR1 and CDR2 from the germline V gene are KGHDR and SFDVKD. The CDR3 is 16 residues long. The CDR3 region is CATSDLRQGASDTQYF. CDR3 nucleotide sequence: TGTGCCACCAGTGATCTCAGACAGGGGGCTTCAGATACGCAGTATTTT.

This rearrangement joins TRBV5-1 to TRBJ1-1; TRBD1 matches 8 bases. CDR1 is SGHRS and CDR2 is YFSETQ in the germline V gene. This CDR3 comprises 14 residues. Losses at the gene ends were 3 bases for V and 5 bases for J; bases not matched to a gene: 6. CDR3 sequence: CASSWGTGGTEAFF. Written as DNA, the CDR3 is TGCGCCAGCAGCTGGGGGACAGGAGGAACTGAAGCTTTCTTT.